Shown below are 17 T cell receptor beta chains from a single sample sequenced in a study of T cells in Graves' hyperthyroidism and ophthalmopathy. Amplification targeted TCR beta CDR3 regions from RNA transcripts. Researchers ran a first-round RT-PCR on the TCR CDR3 using the HTBI primer set. One entry per CDR3 protein, called by TCRdb with MiXCR from the multiplex PCR reads. This repertoire shows hundreds of thousands of distinct CDR3 sequences, more than 30% found once; its top ten account for roughly 8.3%. Sequenced sample: blood. The receptors come from a man aged 18 to 29 with Graves' hyperthyroidism.

V usage is TRBV6-1 and J usage is TRBJ1-1; D is undetermined. This CDR3 comprises 14 residues. Germline loops: CDR1 MNHNS, CDR2 SASEGT. V dropped 2 bases and J dropped 6 bases, with 13 bases sitting between them. The DNA of the CDR3 is TGTGCCAGCAGTGAACGCAGGATGAGTCCTGAAGCTTTCTTT. Protein sequence: CASSERRMSPEAFF.

This clonotype was observed at least ten times. The chain is built from TRBV2 and TRBJ2-5; perhaps D is TRBD1 or TRBD2 (5 bases each). Germline values: CDR1 SNHLY, CDR2 FYNNEI. Trimming cost V 0 bases and J 7 bases, with 9 bases left between them. This CDR3 has 13 amino acids. The CDR3 loop is CASSEAGVSTQYF. The CDR3 coding sequence is TGTGCCAGCAGTGAAGCGGGGGTATCGACCCAGTACTTC.

The chain combines TRBV7-9 with TRBJ1-2; D is ambiguous. Per germline, CDR1 SEHNR and CDR2 FQNEAQ (reference sequence). CDR3 length: 13 residues. Trimming took off 5 bases at V and 8 bases at J, with 15 bases between the two ends. DNA for the CDR3: TGTGCCAGCAGCCAAGATGGAGGGCGCGGCTACACCTTC. This codes for CASSQDGGRGYTF.

Remarks on this clonotype: This clone may be a read error of a much larger clone one base away. The V and J genes are TRBV10-3 and TRBJ2-5; D remains unclear. Trimming removed 2 bases from V and 0 bases from J, with 7 bases in between. In germline, CDR1 is ENHRY, CDR2 SYGVKD. The CDR3 totals 14 residues. The CDR3 spells CAISEDNNQETQYF. CDR3 DNA sequence: TGTGCCATCAGTGAGGATAATAACCAAGAGACCCAGTACTTC.

This clonotype appeared many times. The chain has TRBV19 and TRBJ1-5; D is uncertain. The CDR3 extends over 12 amino acids. Germline V CDR1 and CDR2: LNHDA, SQIVND (reference sequence). Trimming left V 7 bases short and J 6 bases short, with 10 bases between. Written as DNA, the CDR3 is TGTGCCAGTACATCCTTCGGTCAGCCCCAGCATTTT. This codes for CASTSFGQPQHF.

As for this clonotype: This is likely a read error, given that the CDR3 carries no conserved phenylalanine or tryptophan at its end. The limits of the CDR3 on the DNA are not certain, so only TCRdb's listed CDR3 is given. The gene calls are TRBV7-2 and TRBJ2-6; the D call TRBD1 from the table was never checked on the DNA. The CDR3 has 9 residues if both end residues are counted. From germline, CDR1 is SGHTA and CDR2 FQGNSA. The CDR3: CASSTPKGG.

This clonotype was seen at least ten times. V and J are TRBV5-6 and TRBJ1-1; no reliable D call. Trimming pared 0 bases from V and 3 bases from J, leaving 9 bases between. Germline loops: CDR1 SGHDT, CDR2 YYEEEE. The CDR3 is 14 residues long. The CDR3, as DNA: TGTGCCAGCAGCTTGGCAGGTTGGGACACTGAAGCTTTCTTT. Its protein is CASSLAGWDTEAFF.

The chain joins TRBV25-1 to TRBJ2-7; D is possibly TRBD1 (5 bases). This CDR3 has 16 amino acids. Trimming stripped 8 bases from V and 3 bases from J, with 23 bases between. CDR1 MGHDK and CDR2 SYGVNS come from the germline V gene. In DNA, the CDR3 is TGTGCCAGCTCACCATCCCCAGGGCTGGGGATCTACGAGCAGTACTTC. Its translation is CASSPSPGLGIYEQYF.

The chain carries TRBV28 and TRBJ1-5; D is unresolved. CDR1 and CDR2 from the germline V gene are MDHEN and SYDVKM. Trimming took 3 bases from V and 0 from J, leaving 9 bases between them. The CDR3 length is 15 residues. In DNA, the CDR3 is TGTGCCAGCAGTTTCGGGTCGGCTAGCAATCAGCCCCAGCATTTT. The encoded protein is CASSFGSASNQPQHF.

The J gene is TRBJ2-5, the V gene TRBV5-4; D possibly corresponds to TRBD2 (5 bases). The germline V and J ends were trimmed by 4 bases and 5 bases, with 15 bases remaining between them. The CDR3 is 14 residues long. CDR1 is SGHNT, CDR2 YYREEE, per germline (reference sequence). The CDR3 bases are TGTGCCAGCAGCCCCCCTTCTTCGGGGGAGACCCAGTACTTC. This encodes CASSPPSSGETQYF.

The rearrangement links TRBV7-9 to TRBJ2-2; perhaps TRBD1 as D (6 bases). Deletions cut 5 bases from V and 5 bases from J, with 21 bases between. Germline-derived CDR1 and CDR2 are SEHNR and FQNEAQ (reference sequence). This CDR3 region has 17 residues. The CDR3 region has the DNA TGTGCCAGCAGCCCGCGAATCGACAGGATCGGAACCGGGGAGCTGTTTTTT. Protein: CASSPRIDRIGTGELFF.

J is TRBJ2-5 and V is TRBV6-5, with 13 bases fitting TRBD2. V was pared by 5 bases and J by 5 bases, with 5 bases of the junction left unmatched. This CDR3 comprises 15 residues. CDR1 is MNHEY and CDR2 is SVGAGI in the germline V gene. The CDR3 loop reads CASSTSGGARETQYF. DNA of the CDR3: TGTGCCAGCAGTACTAGCGGGGGGGCCCGTGAGACCCAGTACTTC.

This clonotype was picked up many times. The chain couples TRBV7-6 to TRBJ2-7; tentatively, D is TRBD1 or TRBD2 (5 bases each). This CDR3 has 13 amino acids. Germline V gene lookup returns CDR1 SGHVS and CDR2 FNYEAQ. The V and J ends lost 5 bases and 4 bases respectively, with 12 bases between them. The CDR3: CASSPGSAYEQYF. The CDR3 DNA reads TGTGCCAGCAGCCCAGGGAGCGCGTACGAGCAGTACTTC.

This chain connects TRBV7-2 to TRBJ2-7; TRBD1 matches 7 bases. The germline CDR1 and CDR2 sequences are SGHTA and FQGNSA. V lost 5 bases and J lost 3; bases outside the gene matches: 13. This CDR3 spans 16 amino acids. The DNA of the CDR3 is TGTGCCAGCAGCCATGCCGCCGGACAGGCAAACTACGAGCAGTACTTC. This gives the protein CASSHAAGQANYEQYF.

The gene calls are TRBV4-1 and TRBJ2-7; D is uncertain. This CDR3 has 15 amino acids. V was cut by 0 bases and J by 2 bases, with 11 bases left in between. Per germline, CDR1 MGHRA and CDR2 YSYEKL. The CDR3, as DNA: TGCGCCAGCAGCCAAGAACGAGTCCAGACCTACGAGCAGTACTTC. Amino acids: CASSQERVQTYEQYF.

The chain employs TRBV5-1 and TRBJ1-1; D is unclear. The CDR3 is 13 residues long. With 4 bases removed from V and 2 bases from J, the gap between germline ends came to 9 bases. CDR1 and CDR2 from the germline V gene are SGHRS and YFSETQ. Written as DNA, the CDR3 is TGCGCCAGCAGCCAATTCAGTAACACTGAAGCTTTCTTT. This sequence encodes CASSQFSNTEAFF.

This clonotype occurred a few times. The V call is TRBV6-1, the J call TRBJ1-1; no firm D call. Trimming took off 3 bases at V and 1 base at J, with 9 bases between the two ends. The CDR3 consists of 14 residues. CDR1 and CDR2 from the germline V gene are MNHNS and SASEGT. CDR3 sequence: CASSDRLANTEAFF. The CDR3 coding sequence is TGTGCCAGCAGTGATAGGTTGGCGAACACTGAAGCTTTCTTT.